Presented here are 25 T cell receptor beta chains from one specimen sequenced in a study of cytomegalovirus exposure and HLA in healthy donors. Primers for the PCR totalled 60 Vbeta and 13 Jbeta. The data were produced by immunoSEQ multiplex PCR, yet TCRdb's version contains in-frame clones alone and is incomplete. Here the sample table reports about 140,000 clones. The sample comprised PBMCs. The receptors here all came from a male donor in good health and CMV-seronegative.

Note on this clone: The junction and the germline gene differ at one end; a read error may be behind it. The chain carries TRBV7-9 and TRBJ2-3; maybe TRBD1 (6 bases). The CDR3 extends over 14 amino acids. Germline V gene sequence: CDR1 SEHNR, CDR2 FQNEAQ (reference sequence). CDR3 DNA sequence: TGTGCCAGCAGCTTAAATCGGGACACAGATACACAGTATTTT. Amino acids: CASSLNRDTDTQYF.

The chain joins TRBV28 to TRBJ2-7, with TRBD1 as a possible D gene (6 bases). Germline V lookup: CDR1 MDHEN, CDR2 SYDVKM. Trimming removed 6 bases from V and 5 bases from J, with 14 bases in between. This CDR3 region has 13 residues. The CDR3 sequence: CASRTRGTHEQYF. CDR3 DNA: TGTGCCAGCAGAACCAGGGGTACCCACGAGCAGTACTTC. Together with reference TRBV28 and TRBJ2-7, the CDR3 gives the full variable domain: DVKVTQSSRYLVKRTGEKVFLECVQDMDHENMFWYRQDPGLGLRLIYFSYDVKMKEKGDIPEGYSVSREKKERFSLILESASTNQTSMYLCASRTRGTHEQYFGPGTRLTVT.

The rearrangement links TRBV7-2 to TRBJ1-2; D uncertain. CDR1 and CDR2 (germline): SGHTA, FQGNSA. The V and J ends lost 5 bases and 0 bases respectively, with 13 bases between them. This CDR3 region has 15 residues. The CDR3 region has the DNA TGTGCCAGCAGCCCCACAGCCGCAGCTAACTATGGCTACACCTTC. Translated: CASSPTAAANYGYTF.

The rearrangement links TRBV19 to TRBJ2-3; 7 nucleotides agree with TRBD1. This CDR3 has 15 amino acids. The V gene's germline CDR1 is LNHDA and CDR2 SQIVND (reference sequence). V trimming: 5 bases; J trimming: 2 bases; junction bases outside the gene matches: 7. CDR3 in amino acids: CASSGRTGPTDTQYF. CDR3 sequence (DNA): TGTGCCAGTAGTGGTCGGACAGGACCCACAGATACGCAGTATTTT.

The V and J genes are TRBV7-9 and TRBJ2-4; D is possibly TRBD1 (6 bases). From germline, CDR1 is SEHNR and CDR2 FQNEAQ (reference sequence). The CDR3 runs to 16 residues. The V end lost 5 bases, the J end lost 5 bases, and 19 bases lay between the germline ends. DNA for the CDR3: TGTGCCAGCAGCCTGGATCGCAGGGGTTTAGAAAACATTCAGTACTTC. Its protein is CASSLDRRGLENIQYF.

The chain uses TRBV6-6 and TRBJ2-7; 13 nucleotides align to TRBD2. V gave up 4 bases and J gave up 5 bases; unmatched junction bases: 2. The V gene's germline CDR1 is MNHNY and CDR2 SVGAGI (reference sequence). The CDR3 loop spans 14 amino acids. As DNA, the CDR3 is TGTGCCAGCAGTTCCGGGACTAGCGGGAACGAGCAGTACTTC. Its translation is CASSSGTSGNEQYF.

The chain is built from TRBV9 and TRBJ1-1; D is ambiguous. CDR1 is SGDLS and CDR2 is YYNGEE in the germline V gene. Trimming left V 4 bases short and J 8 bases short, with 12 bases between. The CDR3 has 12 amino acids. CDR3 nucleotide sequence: TGTGCCAGCAGCCCCGATCGGTCCGAAGCTTTCTTT. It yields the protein CASSPDRSEAFF.

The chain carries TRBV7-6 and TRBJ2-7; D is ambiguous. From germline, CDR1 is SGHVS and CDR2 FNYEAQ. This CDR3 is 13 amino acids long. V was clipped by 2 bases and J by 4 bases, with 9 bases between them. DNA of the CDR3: TGTGCCAGCAGCTTAACTTATGGTTACGAGCAGTACTTC. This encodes CASSLTYGYEQYF.

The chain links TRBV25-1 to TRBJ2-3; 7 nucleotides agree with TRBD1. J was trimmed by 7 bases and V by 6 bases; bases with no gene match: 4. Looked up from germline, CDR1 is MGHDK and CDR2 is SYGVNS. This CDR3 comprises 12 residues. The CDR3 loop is CASRRQGYTQYF. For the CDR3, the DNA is TGTGCCAGCAGGAGACAGGGATATACGCAGTATTTT.

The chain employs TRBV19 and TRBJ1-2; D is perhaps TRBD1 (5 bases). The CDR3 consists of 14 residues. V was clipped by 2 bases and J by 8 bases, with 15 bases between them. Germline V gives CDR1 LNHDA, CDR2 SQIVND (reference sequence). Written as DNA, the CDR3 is TGTGCCAGTAGTATACCCCCAGGGTCCTACGGCTACACCTTC. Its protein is CASSIPPGSYGYTF. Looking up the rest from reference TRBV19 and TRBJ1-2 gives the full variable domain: DGGITQSPKYLFRKEGQNVTLSCEQNLNHDAMYWYRQDPGQGLRLIYYSQIVNDFQKGDIAEGYSVSREKKESFPLTVTSAQKNPTAFYLCASSIPPGSYGYTFGSGTRLTVV.

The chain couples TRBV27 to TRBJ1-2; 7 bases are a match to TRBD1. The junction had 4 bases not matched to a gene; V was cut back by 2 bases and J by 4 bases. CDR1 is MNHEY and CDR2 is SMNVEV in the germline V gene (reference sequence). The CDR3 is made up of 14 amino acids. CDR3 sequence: CASSLTGDSYGYTF. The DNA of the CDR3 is TGTGCCAGCAGTTTAACGGGGGACAGCTATGGCTACACCTTC.

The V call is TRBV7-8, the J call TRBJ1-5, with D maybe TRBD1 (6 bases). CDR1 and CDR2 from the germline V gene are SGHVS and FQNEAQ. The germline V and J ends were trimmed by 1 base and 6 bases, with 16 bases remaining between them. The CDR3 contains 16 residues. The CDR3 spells CASSLDARGMSQPQHF. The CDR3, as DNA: TGTGCCAGCAGCTTAGACGCCAGGGGAATGAGTCAGCCCCAGCATTTT.

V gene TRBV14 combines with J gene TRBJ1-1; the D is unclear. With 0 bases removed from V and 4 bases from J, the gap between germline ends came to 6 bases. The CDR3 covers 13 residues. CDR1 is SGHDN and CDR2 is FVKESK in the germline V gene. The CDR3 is CASSQDLSTEAFF. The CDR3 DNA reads TGTGCCAGCAGCCAAGATCTTTCCACTGAAGCTTTCTTT.

DNA of the CDR3: TGCGCCAGCAGCCCTCGGACAGCTCCTAACACTGAAGCTTTCTTT. Translated, it gives CASSPRTAPNTEAFF. The rearrangement links TRBV5-1 to TRBJ1-1; tentatively, D is TRBD1 (6 bases). Germline V gives CDR1 SGHRS, CDR2 YFSETQ. The V and J ends lost 4 bases and 2 bases respectively, with 15 bases between them. The CDR3 covers 15 residues.

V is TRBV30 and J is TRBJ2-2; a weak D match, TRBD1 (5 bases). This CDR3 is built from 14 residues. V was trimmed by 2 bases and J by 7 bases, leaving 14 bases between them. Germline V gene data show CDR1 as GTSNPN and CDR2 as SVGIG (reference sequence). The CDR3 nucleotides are TGTGCCTGGAGTAGGGGAAGGGGTGGCGGGGAGCTGTTTTTT. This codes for CAWSRGRGGGELFF.

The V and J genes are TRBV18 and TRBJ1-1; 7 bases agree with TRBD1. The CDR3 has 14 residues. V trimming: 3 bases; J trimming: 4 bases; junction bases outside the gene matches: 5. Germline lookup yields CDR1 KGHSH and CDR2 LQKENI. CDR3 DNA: TGTGCCAGCTCACCCCGTGGACAGGCCACTGAAGCTTTCTTT. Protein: CASSPRGQATEAFF. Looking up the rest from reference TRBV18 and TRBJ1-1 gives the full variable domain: NAGVMQNPRHLVRRRGQEARLRCSPMKGHSHVYWYRQLPEEGLKFMVYLQKENIIDESGMPKERFSAEFPKEGPSILRIQQVVRGDSAAYFCASSPRGQATEAFFGQGTRLTVV.

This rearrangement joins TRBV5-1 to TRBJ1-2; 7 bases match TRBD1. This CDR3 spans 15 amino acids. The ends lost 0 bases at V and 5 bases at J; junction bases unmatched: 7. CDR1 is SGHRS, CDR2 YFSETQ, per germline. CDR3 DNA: TGCGCCAGCAGCTTGGGCACTCGACAGGGATATGGCTACACCTTC. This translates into CASSLGTRQGYGYTF.

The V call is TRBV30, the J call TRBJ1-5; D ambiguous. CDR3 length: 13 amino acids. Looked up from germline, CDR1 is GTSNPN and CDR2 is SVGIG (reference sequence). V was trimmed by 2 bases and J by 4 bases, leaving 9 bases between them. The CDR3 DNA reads TGTGCCTGGAGTCCGGGGAGAAATCAGCCCCAGCATTTT. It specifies CAWSPGRNQPQHF.

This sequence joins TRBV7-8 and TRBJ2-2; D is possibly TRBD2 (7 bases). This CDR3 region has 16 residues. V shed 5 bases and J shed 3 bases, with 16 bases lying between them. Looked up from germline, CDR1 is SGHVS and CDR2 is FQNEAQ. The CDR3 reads CASSRGAPAYTGELFF. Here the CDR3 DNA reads TGTGCCAGCAGCCGGGGGGCCCCAGCCTACACCGGGGAGCTGTTTTTT.

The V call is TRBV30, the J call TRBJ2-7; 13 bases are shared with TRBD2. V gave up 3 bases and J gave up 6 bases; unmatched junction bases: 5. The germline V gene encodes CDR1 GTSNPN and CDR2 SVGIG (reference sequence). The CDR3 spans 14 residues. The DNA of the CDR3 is TGTGCCTGGAGACTAGCGGGGGGGCCGGGCGAGCAGTACTTC. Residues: CAWRLAGGPGEQYF.

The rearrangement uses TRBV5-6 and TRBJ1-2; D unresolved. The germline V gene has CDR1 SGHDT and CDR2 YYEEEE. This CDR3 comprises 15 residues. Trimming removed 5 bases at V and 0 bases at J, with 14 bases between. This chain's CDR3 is CASSSDLIANYGYTF. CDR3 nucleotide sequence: TGTGCCAGCAGTTCCGATCTAATCGCTAACTATGGCTACACCTTC.

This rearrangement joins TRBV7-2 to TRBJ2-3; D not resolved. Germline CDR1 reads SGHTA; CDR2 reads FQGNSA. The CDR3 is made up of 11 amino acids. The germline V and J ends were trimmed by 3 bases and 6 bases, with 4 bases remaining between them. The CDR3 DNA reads TGTGCCAGCAGCTTTCAGGATACGCAGTATTTT. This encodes CASSFQDTQYF.

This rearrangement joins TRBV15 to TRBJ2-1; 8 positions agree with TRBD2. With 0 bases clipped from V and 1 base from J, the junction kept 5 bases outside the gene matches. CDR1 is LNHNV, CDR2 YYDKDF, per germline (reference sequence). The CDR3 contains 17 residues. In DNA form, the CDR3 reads TGTGCCACCAGCAGAGATTTGGGCGGGAGGTCCTACAATGAGCAGTTCTTC. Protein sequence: CATSRDLGGRSYNEQFF.

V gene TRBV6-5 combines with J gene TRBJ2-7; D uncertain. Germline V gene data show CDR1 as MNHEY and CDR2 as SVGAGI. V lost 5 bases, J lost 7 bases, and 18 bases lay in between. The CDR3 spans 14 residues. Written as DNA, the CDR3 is TGTGCCAGCAGTCCTAAGACTGGTCTCTTTGAGCAGTACTTC. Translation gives CASSPKTGLFEQYF.

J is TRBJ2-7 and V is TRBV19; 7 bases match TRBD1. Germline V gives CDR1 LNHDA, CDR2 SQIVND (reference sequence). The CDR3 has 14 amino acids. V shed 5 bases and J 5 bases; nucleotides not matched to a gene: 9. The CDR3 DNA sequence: TGTGCCAGTAGTGTTCGGGACAGAATCAACGAGCAGTACTTC. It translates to CASSVRDRINEQYF.